The rows below give T cell receptor beta chains drawn from one sample of a study of regulatory T cells in long-lasting Graves disease. MiXCR, run by TCRdb on the multiplex PCR reads, gives a single entry per CDR3 protein. The table lists 360,000 or so distinct CDR3 sequences, roughly 20% of them singletons. The sample in question was peripheral blood mononuclear cells (PBMCs), obtained when the disease was refractory, from a patient treated with antithyroid drugs. All receptors derive from a woman in her 40s with Graves disease. The CDR3 runs from the conserved cysteine through the conserved F or W.

j_call: TRBJ1-4
v_call: TRBV28
cdr3_aa: CASNEVRLNEKLFF

j_call: TRBJ1-5
v_call: TRBV28
cdr3_aa: CASSLLGDWGNQPQHF

j_call: TRBJ2-7
v_call: TRBV6-2/TRBV6-3
cdr3_aa: CASSGLWGSSYEQYF

j_call: TRBJ2-3
v_call: TRBV9
cdr3_aa: CASSPRDPTSDTQYF

j_call: TRBJ2-1
v_call: TRBV20-1
cdr3_aa: CSARIRGGNSHEQFF

j_call: TRBJ1-5
v_call: TRBV19
cdr3_aa: CASSRQGASNQPQHF

j_call: TRBJ1-1
v_call: TRBV30
cdr3_aa: CAWRSGGLAFF

j_call: TRBJ1-4
v_call: TRBV10-3
cdr3_aa: CAISRTGGNEKLFF

j_call: TRBJ1-5
v_call: TRBV28
cdr3_aa: CASSIQVELLDF

j_call: TRBJ2-5
v_call: TRBV11-2
cdr3_aa: CASSPLGGGGRKTQYF

j_call: TRBJ2-5
v_call: TRBV20-1
cdr3_aa: CSARRGQETQYF

j_call: TRBJ1-2
v_call: TRBV12-3/TRBV12-4
cdr3_aa: CASSLAGNYYGYTF

j_call: TRBJ2-2
v_call: TRBV7-8
cdr3_aa: CASSPSEGRSAGELFF

j_call: TRBJ2-7
v_call: TRBV28
cdr3_aa: CASSLEVASSGRSVWYEQYF

j_call: TRBJ2-7
v_call: TRBV28
cdr3_aa: CARQTGGYEQYF

j_call: TRBJ2-5
v_call: TRBV2
cdr3_aa: CASSQGFWETQYF

j_call: TRBJ1-5
v_call: TRBV20-1
cdr3_aa: CSARDRGSNQPQHF

j_call: TRBJ2-5
v_call: TRBV7-8
cdr3_aa: CASSPVAEWAVETQYF

j_call: TRBJ1-2
v_call: TRBV20-1
cdr3_aa: CSARPDRTIGGYTF

j_call: TRBJ2-3
v_call: TRBV10-3
cdr3_aa: CAISRLAIGKDTQYF

j_call: TRBJ2-3
v_call: TRBV9
cdr3_aa: CASSVGMGRTDTQYF

j_call: TRBJ2-7
v_call: TRBV6-1
cdr3_aa: CASRTTEPAWEQYF

j_call: TRBJ2-7
v_call: TRBV7-9
cdr3_aa: CASTMGGTVGEQYF

j_call: TRBJ2-7
v_call: TRBV27
cdr3_aa: CASSPSGDAYEQYF

j_call: TRBJ2-7
v_call: TRBV11-2
cdr3_aa: CASSSDRGSYEQYF

j_call: TRBJ2-7
v_call: TRBV4-1
cdr3_aa: CASSQDQRRQYF

j_call: TRBJ2-7
v_call: TRBV6-1
cdr3_aa: CASSPQDRRLHEQYF

j_call: TRBJ2-1
v_call: TRBV18
cdr3_aa: CASSPAGGRAEQFF

j_call: TRBJ1-3
v_call: TRBV4-1
cdr3_aa: CASSQRSVPGNTIYF

j_call: TRBJ2-7
v_call: TRBV5-5
cdr3_aa: CASSQALRTHEQYF

j_call: TRBJ1-1
v_call: TRBV7-3
cdr3_aa: CASSQVSTDTEAFF

j_call: TRBJ2-4
v_call: TRBV5-1
cdr3_aa: CASSSPGTANIQYF

j_call: TRBJ1-5
v_call: TRBV27
cdr3_aa: CASSLKGFNQPQHF

j_call: TRBJ1-5
v_call: TRBV19
cdr3_aa: CASSTGTGSNQPQHF

j_call: TRBJ1-5
v_call: TRBV10-3
cdr3_aa: CAISVGENQPQHF

j_call: TRBJ1-1
v_call: TRBV27
cdr3_aa: CASSLSGGTNTEAFF

j_call: TRBJ2-1
v_call: TRBV28
cdr3_aa: CASSHPWTSGSVYNEQFF

j_call: TRBJ2-7
v_call: TRBV6-1
cdr3_aa: CASSDSGTGNEQYF

j_call: TRBJ2-2
v_call: TRBV28
cdr3_aa: CASSPPNAGELFF

j_call: TRBJ2-1
v_call: TRBV28
cdr3_aa: CASSDLLAGNEQFF

j_call: TRBJ2-7
v_call: TRBV20-1
cdr3_aa: CSAIAGPSHEQYF

j_call: TRBJ1-1
v_call: TRBV24-1
cdr3_aa: CATSRGGFTEAFF

j_call: TRBJ1-6
v_call: TRBV15
cdr3_aa: CATREGQGDIALHF

j_call: TRBJ2-7
v_call: TRBV6-1
cdr3_aa: CASRTQGGGYEQYF

j_call: TRBJ2-2
v_call: TRBV27
cdr3_aa: CASSFDTDGELFF

j_call: TRBJ1-5
v_call: TRBV5-1
cdr3_aa: CASSPSSGDQPQHF

j_call: TRBJ1-5
v_call: TRBV27
cdr3_aa: CASTPAGWTPNQPQHF

j_call: TRBJ1-3
v_call: TRBV2
cdr3_aa: CASSETRDAGNTIYF

j_call: TRBJ1-1
v_call: TRBV6-1
cdr3_aa: CASTLWGPGGAFF

j_call: TRBJ2-1
v_call: TRBV28
cdr3_aa: CASSPGLAGGGGLHNEQFF

j_call: TRBJ1-5
v_call: TRBV6-1
cdr3_aa: CASTFGQGPRQPQHF